This T cell receptor beta chain was recovered during a study of CD8+ T cells in alopecia areata. Regarding treatment: oral pan-JAK inhibitor, 5-10 mg twice daily. Study-level findings and limits: Tofacitinib significantly reduced both scalp clonality and expanded CD8+ clones among the top 100. Lesional scalp exceeded normal scalp in clonality, especially in alopecia totalis/universalis. In scalp and blood, many expanded lesional clones persisted during tofacitinib.

V dropped 4 bases and J dropped 0 bases, with 9 bases sitting between them. Per the germline V gene, CDR1 is SQVTM and CDR2 is ANQGSEA. This CDR3 contains 13 residues. Extracted RNA was reverse transcribed into cDNA, the sequencing template. Here immunoSEQ multiplex PCR was the method, and the copy in TCRdb shows in-frame clones only, minus some. The sample records some 190,000 clones, roughly 60% being singletons. Remarks on this clone: Its cognate antigen is unknown.

The source was CD4+ T cells sorted from blood, collected at week 24, from a patient treated with tofacitinib. The V call is TRBV29-1, the J call TRBJ1-2; D not certain. The TCR sequence derives from a human donor with alopecia areata. The CDR3 DNA reads as TGCAGCGTTGGGGCAGACCCTAACTATGGCTACACCTTC. Protein: CSVGADPNYGYTF.